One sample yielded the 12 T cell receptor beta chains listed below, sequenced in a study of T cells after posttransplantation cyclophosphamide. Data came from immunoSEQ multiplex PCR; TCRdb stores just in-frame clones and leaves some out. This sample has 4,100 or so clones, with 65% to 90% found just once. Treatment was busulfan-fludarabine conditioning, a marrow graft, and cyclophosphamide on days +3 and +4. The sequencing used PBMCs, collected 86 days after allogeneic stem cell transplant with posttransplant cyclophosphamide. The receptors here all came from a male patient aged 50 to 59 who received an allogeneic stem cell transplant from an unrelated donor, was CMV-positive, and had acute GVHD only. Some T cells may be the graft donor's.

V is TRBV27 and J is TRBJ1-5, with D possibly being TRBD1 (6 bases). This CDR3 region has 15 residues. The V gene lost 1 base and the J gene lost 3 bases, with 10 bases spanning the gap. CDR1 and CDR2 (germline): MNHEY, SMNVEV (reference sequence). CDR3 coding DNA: TGTGCCAGCAGTTTATTTCGGACAGACAATCAGCCCCAGCATTTT. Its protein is CASSLFRTDNQPQHF.

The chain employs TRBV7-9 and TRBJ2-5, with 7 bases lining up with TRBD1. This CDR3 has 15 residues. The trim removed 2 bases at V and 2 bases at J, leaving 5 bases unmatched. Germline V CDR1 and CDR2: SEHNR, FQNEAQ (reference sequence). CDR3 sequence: CASSLSDREQETQYF. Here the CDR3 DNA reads TGTGCCAGCAGCTTATCAGACAGGGAACAAGAGACCCAGTACTTC.

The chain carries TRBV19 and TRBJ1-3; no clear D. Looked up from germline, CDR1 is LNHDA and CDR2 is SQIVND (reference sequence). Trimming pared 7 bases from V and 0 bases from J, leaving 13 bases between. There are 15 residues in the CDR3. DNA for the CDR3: TGTGCCAGTACCCCCGCGGGGTTCTCTGGAAACACCATATATTTT. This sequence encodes CASTPAGFSGNTIYF.

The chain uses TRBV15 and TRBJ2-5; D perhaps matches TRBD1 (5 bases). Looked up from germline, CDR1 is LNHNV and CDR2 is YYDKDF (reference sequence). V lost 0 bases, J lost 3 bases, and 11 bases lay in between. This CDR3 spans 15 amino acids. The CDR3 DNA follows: TGTGCCACCAGCAGAGATGGCAGGGTGAAAGAGACCCAGTACTTC. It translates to CATSRDGRVKETQYF.

CDR3 bases: TGTGCCAGCAGTTTAGGGACAGCGGTATATCAGCCCCAGCATTTT. Amino acids: CASSLGTAVYQPQHF. This chain uses TRBV28 with TRBJ1-5, with 7 bases that match TRBD1. The V gene end was trimmed by 2 bases and the J gene end by 5 bases; junction bases not matched to a gene: 6. The CDR3 sequence is 15 residues long. Looked up from germline, CDR1 is MDHEN and CDR2 is SYDVKM.

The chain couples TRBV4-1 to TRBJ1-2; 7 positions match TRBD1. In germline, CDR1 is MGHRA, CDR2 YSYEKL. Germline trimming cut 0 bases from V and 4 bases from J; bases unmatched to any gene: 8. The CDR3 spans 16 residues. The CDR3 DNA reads TGCGCCAGCAGCCAAGACCCAGGGGGTTTCGGCTATGGCTACACCTTC. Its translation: CASSQDPGGFGYGYTF.

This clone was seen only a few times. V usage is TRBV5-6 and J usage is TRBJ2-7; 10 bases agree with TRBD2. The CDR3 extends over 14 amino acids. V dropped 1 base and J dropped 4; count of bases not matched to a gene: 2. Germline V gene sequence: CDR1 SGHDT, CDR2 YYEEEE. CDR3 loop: CASSLSGRGYEQYF. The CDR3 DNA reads TGTGCCAGCAGCTTGAGCGGGAGGGGGTACGAGCAGTACTTC.

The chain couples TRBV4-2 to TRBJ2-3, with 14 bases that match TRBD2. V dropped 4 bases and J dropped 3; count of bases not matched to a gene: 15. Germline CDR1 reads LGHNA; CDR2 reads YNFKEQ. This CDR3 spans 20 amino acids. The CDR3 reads CASSPTPGLAGGEGTDTQYF. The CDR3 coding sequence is TGTGCCAGCAGCCCTACCCCTGGACTAGCGGGAGGAGAGGGTACAGATACGCAGTATTTT.

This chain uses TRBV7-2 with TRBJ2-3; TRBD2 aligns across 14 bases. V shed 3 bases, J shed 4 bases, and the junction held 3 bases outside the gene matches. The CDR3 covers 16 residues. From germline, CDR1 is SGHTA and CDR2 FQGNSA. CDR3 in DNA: TGTGCCAGCAGCTTGGGACTAGCGGGGGTTGCAGATACGCAGTATTTT. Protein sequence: CASSLGLAGVADTQYF. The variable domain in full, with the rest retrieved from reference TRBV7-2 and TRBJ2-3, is GAGVSQSPSNKVTEKGKDVELRCDPISGHTALYWYRQSLGQGLEFLIYFQGNSAPDKSGLPSDRFSAERTGGSVSTLTIQRTQQEDSAVYLCASSLGLAGVADTQYFGPGTRLTVL.

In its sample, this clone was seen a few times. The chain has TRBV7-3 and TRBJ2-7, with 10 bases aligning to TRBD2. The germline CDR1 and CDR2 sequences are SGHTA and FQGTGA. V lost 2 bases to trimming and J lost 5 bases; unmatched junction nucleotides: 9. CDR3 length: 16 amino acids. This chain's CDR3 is CASSLRLAGDRNEQYF. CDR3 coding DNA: TGTGCCAGCAGCTTACGCCTAGCGGGAGACCGGAACGAGCAGTACTTC.

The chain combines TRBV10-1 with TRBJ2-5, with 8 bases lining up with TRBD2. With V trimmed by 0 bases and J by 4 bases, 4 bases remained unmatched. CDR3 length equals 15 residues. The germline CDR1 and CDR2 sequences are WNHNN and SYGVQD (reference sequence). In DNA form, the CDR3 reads TGCGCCAGCAGTGAGTCGGCGGGAGGCGGAGAGACCCAGTACTTC. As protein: CASSESAGGGETQYF.

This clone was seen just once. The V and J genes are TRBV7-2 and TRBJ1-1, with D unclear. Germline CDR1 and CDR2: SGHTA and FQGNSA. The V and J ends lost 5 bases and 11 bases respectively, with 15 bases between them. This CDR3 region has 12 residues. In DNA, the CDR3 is TGTGCCAGCAGCATCCACGGAGCGGGCGCTTTCTTT. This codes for CASSIHGAGAFF.